The source of this T cell receptor (beta chain) is a study of cytomegalovirus exposure and HLA in healthy donors (dated by TCRdb to 2016 to 2017). For context, the study as a whole: According to an earlier analysis of 550 to 700 of the donors, some 180 million T cells yielded approximately 120 million unique TCR beta sequences and 276 Gb of sequence data. An early release covering 550 to 700 HLA-typed donors comprised about 320 gigabases of sequencing data and approximately 85 million unique TCR sequences. Among the approximately 400 genotyped donors, about 83% belonged to the genetic ancestry cluster associated with self-reported Caucasian donors. The study was designed to test whether signatures of past pathogen exposure could be identified by cataloging public T cell receptors. The study profiled the T cell repertoires of some 610 subjects by immunosequencing and related them to cytomegalovirus serostatus. A separate validation cohort of 90 to 150 different subjects was used in addition to the 666-subject first cohort. To predict cytomegalovirus infection status, the study combined high-throughput TCR immunosequencing, statistical association of individual TCRs with disease status, and machine learning. In a later analysis, previously published TCR beta repertoires from fewer than 750 donors were re-analyzed and high-resolution HLA genotyping was added so that TCR occurrence patterns could be studied. Rather than using new phenotypic data, the later analysis identified candidate immune exposures from TCR beta sequences and from how often those sequences occurred across donors. An earlier analysis of approximately 580 of the donors used high-throughput TCR beta sequencing to judge whether each TCR beta V gene segment behaved as functional or pseudogenic. Donor age, sex, ethnicity and CMV serostatus were compiled together with the repertoire data. A later genetic analysis used genome-wide SNP genotypes for about three fifths of the 666 donors, treating that subset as a discovery cohort. All discovery cohort repertoires had been generated using a single sequencing platform. HLA typing included class I and class II loci at four-digit resolution. The number of typed donors differed by locus: roughly 620-640 for A, B, C, DRB1 and DQB1; 522 for DQA1; around 580 for DPA1; and 400 to 480 for DPB1. Roughly five DR-DQ haplotypes were handled as single units for association and clustering because linkage in the cohort was strong. On average, approximately 250,000 unique TCR beta nucleotide sequences were sequenced per donor among a few hundred genotyped donors of the cohort, with roughly 18% of those sequences being non-productive.

The library relied on the immunoSEQ multiplex PCR assay. For the multiplex PCR, a mixture combining 60 forward primers for TCR Vbeta segments and 13 reverse primers for TCR Jbeta segments was used. The CDR3 region of rearranged TCR beta genes was amplified from genomic DNA by a multiplex PCR assay. The amplified TCR beta libraries were sequenced on the Illumina HiSeq System as 87-base-pair reads. Processing in the source paper ran as follows. A later analysis tallied tens of millions of unique TCR beta chains across the 666 repertoires, and approximately 11 million of those chains were shared by two or more donors. To remove PCR and sequencing errors, raw reads were error-corrected and collapsed into unique sequences using a nearest-neighbor algorithm that merged closely related sequences. CDR3 sequences were aligned to IMGT reference sequences to assign V, D and J gene segments. For a sequence to be retained, a match of at least six nucleotides to both a V gene segment and a J gene segment was required. Rearrangements were classified as productive when the CDR3 lacked stop codons and remained in frame with V and J, and all other rearrangements were classified as non-productive. Following IMGT convention, CDR3 was defined as the stretch from the second conserved V-encoded cysteine up to the conserved J-encoded phenylalanine. Sequences without an unambiguous match to a single V gene segment were excluded from the earlier analysis of approximately 600 of the donors. An earlier analysis of 500 to 600 of the donors classified V segments as functional when productive rearrangements were above 56.7% and as segregating when the standard deviation between donors was above 5%. A statistical classification framework was built for diagnosing cytomegalovirus status from the catalog of TCR beta chain sequences. In a later analysis, V and J genes were assigned by comparing TCR nucleotide sequences against IMGT/GENE-DB human TR gene sequences. The TCRdist pipeline was used in a later analysis to assign CDR3 sequences and most-parsimonious VDJ recombination scenarios. A later analysis defined each TCR beta chain by its CDR3 amino acid sequence plus V-gene family, and excluded reads lacking a unique V-gene family. In a later analysis, fewer than 600 highly shared, low-generation-probability nucleotide sequences were removed to address suspected cross-contamination and a sequencing artifact. In a later analysis, a clonal expansion index was calculated for each public chain from normalized within-repertoire ranks of inferred template counts. In a later analysis, generation probabilities were computed with a VDJ recombination model fitted to out-of-frame rearrangements, and the resulting probabilities were checked against IGoR. A later analysis scored TCR-TCR, TCR-HLA and TCR-CMV co-occurrence with hypergeometric tests, applying a repertoire-size bias correction to TCR pairs. False discovery rates were estimated in a later analysis by permuting HLA or CMV assignments 20 times. A later analysis grouped co-occurring TCRs with DBSCAN, adding TCRdist sequence similarity when clustering within HLA-allele-positive subsets. Co-occurrence clustering excluded repertoires with fewer than 30,000 or more than 120,000 public chains, plus five with anomalous nucleotide sharing. TCRdb carries this immuneACCESS record with in-frame sequences only. Its versions omit some clonotypes, under half of them owing to an unresolved V gene in the studies checked, with the rest unexplained. D and trimming were read from the DNA, whereas the V and J calls and clone size are those reported in that table. The sample profile shows 200,000 to 250,000 clones; roughly 90% of them were found once. Approximately 1% of the sample comes from the top ten.

Here is what the overall study found, with its caveats: In a later analysis, several top co-occurrence clusters were reported to appear linked to parvovirus B19, influenza, CMV and Epstein-Barr virus. Because counts were too low, seventeen rarely observed V segments, including chromosome 9 orphons, were left out of the earlier analysis of roughly 600 of the donors. Because HLA typing was unavailable for some donors at each locus, only the typed subset was used in association tests. In a later analysis, most CMV-associated TCR beta chains were found to appear HLA-restricted, with HLA associations seemingly driven largely by CMV exposure. In a later genetic analysis, fewer N-insertions in productive TCRs were reported among donors in an Asian-associated ancestry cluster than the approximately 670-donor mean. The sequencing pipeline was judged likely to have produced a cluster of highly shared sequence variants as a technical artifact. CMV serostatus was the only immune exposure information available for the cohort. Correlated functional status among segregating V segments might be attributable to linkage disequilibrium, but an unknown experimental factor could not be ruled out. A later analysis associated about 18,000 TCR beta sequences with specific HLA alleles at a false discovery rate of 0.05. The study listed around 160 TCR beta chains as associated with cytomegalovirus. Strong co-occurrence of HLA alleles, especially DR and DQ, made assigning TCR associations to individual alleles difficult. In a later genetic analysis, a missense DCLRE1C variant was associated with V-gene and J-gene trimming of TCR beta chains, and the association was replicated in an independent cohort. Most TCR sequences were seen in very few donors, while some public TCRs were found in many individuals. In both the original and validation cohorts, the classifier was reported to diagnose cytomegalovirus status with high specificity and sensitivity. An earlier analysis of around 600 of the donors showed that most TCR beta V segments appeared in productive rearrangements either about 90% or about 30% of the time, which broadly matched IMGT annotations. A few of the identified cytomegalovirus-associated TCR beta chains were confirmed in vitro to be specific for cytomegalovirus antigens. A later analysis found that HLA-associated TCR beta chains were more clonally expanded and had lower generation probabilities than equally common non-associated chains. A further reported finding was that TCR beta sequences accurately predicted the HLA-A and HLA-B alleles for most subjects in the first cohort. Because the 87-base-pair reads could not distinguish some IMGT-functional V segments, including TRBV6-2 and TRBV6-3, those segments were excluded. This cohort had only TCR beta chains sequenced, and the lack of alpha or paired-chain data limited which features could be detected. In a later analysis, TCR association rates were found to vary across HLA loci, with the most associated TCRs seen for DRB1 alleles and the fewest for HLA-C alleles. The authors suggested that the approach could potentially be extended to other disease states and immunological phenotypes. The presence/absence analyses assumed that sequencing depth was roughly uniform across donors, and that assumption may not be true.

The cohort was made up of about 610 healthy bone marrow donors. At the time of sampling, every cohort member was nominally healthy, though immune exposures that went unrecorded were likely present. The donor tested CMV seronegative, placing the donor among the 350 to 400 seronegative members of the cohort. A peripheral blood sample was collected from each donor, and TCR beta sequencing was performed on peripheral blood mononuclear cells. The Qiagen DNeasy Blood Extraction Kit was used to extract genomic DNA from the blood cell samples. The germline V gene gives CDR1 as SGHNT and CDR2 as YENEEA. Trimming takes 5 bases from V and 5 bases from J, and the germline ends sit 19 bases apart. From the cysteine up to the phenylalanine, the CDR3 has a length of 15 residues. Only the CDR3 part of the read is kept: 45 bases, read in frame from the first base. In the case of this clone: Its specific antigen is unknown. No much larger clonotype is one base removed from it; base qualities were not supplied.

The sequence links TRBV11-3 to TRBJ2-7, with no confident D gene call. The clonotype comes from a woman between 18 and 29 years old in good health and CMV-seronegative. Sequencing was carried out using PBMCs. The DNA sequence reads TGTGCCAGCAGCCAGATGCTCCGCGGAATTAACGAGCAGTACTTC. It translates as CASSQMLRGINEQYF.